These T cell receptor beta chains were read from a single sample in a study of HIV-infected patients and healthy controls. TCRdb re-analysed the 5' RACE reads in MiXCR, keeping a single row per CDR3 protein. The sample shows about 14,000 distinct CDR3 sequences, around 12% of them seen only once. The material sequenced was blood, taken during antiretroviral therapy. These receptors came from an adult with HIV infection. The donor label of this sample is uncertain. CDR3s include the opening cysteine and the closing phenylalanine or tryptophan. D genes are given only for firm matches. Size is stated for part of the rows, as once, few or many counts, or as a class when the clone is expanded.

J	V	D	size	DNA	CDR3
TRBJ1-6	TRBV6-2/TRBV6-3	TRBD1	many	TGTGCCAGCAGTTCACTCGCGGGACAGATTATGCGAGAGTATAATTCACCCCTCCACTTT	CASSSLAGQIMREYNSPLHF
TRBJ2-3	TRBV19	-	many	TGTGCCAGTAGTCAGGGACCTTCGCAGTATTTT	CASSQGPSQYF
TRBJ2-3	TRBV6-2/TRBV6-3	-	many	TGTGCCAGCAGTTACCCAGATACGCAGTATTTT	CASSYPDTQYF
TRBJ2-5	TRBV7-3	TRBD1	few	TGTGCCAGCAGCTTAGCAGGGGGTAACCACCAAGAGACCCAGTACTTC	CASSLAGGNHQETQYF
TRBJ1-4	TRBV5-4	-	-	TGTGCCACCATGGGGCCGCCAGGGGCAACTAATGAAAAACTGTTTTTT	CATMGPPGATNEKLFF
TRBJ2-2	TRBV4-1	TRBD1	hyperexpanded	TGCGCCAGCAGCCAAGAACAGGGGGCTGGCACCGGGGAGCTGTTTTTT	CASSQEQGAGTGELFF
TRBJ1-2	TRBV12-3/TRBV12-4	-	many	TGTGCCAGCAGTTCGTACTATGGCTACACCTTC	CASSSYYGYTF
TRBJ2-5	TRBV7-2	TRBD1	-	TGTGCCAGCAGCTTACAGGGGGCGGGCGAGACCCAGTACTTC	CASSLQGAGETQYF
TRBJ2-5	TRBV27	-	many	TGTGCCAGCAGTTCGAAGCCGCCGGAGACCCAGTACTTC	CASSSKPPETQYF
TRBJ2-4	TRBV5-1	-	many	TGCGCCAGCAGCTTGGAGGAGGGGTTCCGGAACATTCAGTACTTC	CASSLEEGFRNIQYF
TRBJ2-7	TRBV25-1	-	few	TGTGCCAGCAGTGGAGGGCATGCCGCGCAGTACTTC	CASSGGHAAQYF
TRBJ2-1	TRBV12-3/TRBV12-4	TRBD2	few	TGTGCCAGCAACTCGGGGCTAGCGGGAGAGGGTGAGCAGTTCTTC	CASNSGLAGEGEQFF
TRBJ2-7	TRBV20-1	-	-	TGCAGTGCCGTCGGAGGATACGAGCAGTACTTC	CSAVGGYEQYF
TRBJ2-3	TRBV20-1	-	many	TGCAGTGCTAGAGGTCCCGGGGGCACAGATACGCAGTATTTT	CSARGPGGTDTQYF
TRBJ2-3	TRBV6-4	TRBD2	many	TGTGCCAGCAGTGTTAGCGGGGGGGCGACAGATACGCAGTATTTT	CASSVSGGATDTQYF
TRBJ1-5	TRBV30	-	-	TGTGCCTGGAGTGGGCAGGGCGGAAATCAGCCCCAGCATTTT	CAWSGQGGNQPQHF
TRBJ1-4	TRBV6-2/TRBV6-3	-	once	TGTGCCTCCAGAGGCCCACCACCTAATGAAAAACTGTTTTTT	CASRGPPPNEKLFF
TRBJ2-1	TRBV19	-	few	TGTGCCAGTAGTATAGGAGTTCAGGCCTCCTACAATGAGCAGTTCTTC	CASSIGVQASYNEQFF
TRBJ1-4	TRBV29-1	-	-	TGCAGCGTTGCCACAGGGTCTTCTGAAAAACTGTTTTTT	CSVATGSSEKLFF
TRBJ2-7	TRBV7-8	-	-	TGTGCCAGCAGCTTTAGGATGGGCGTGGACCGAGCCTACGAGCAGTACTTC	CASSFRMGVDRAYEQYF
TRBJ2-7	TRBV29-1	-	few	TGCAGCGTTGAAATAGGGGCAGTAACCCACTACGAGCAGTACTTC	CSVEIGAVTHYEQYF
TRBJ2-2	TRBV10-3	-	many	TGTGCCCGCAGCATCACTGAAGCCGGGGAGCTGTTTTTT	CARSITEAGELFF
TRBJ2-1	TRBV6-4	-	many	TGTGCCAGCAGTGACACAGGGAGGACTTACAATGAGCAGTTCTTC	CASSDTGRTYNEQFF
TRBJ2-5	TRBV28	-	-	TGTGCCAGCAGTTTTGCGAACCCGGTCCAAGAGACCCAGTACTTC	CASSFANPVQETQYF
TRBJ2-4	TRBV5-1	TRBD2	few	TGCGCCAGCAGTCTCACTAGCGAACTGACTACCCTAGCCAAAAACATTCAGTACTTC	CASSLTSELTTLAKNIQYF
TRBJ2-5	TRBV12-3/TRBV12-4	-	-	TGTGCCAGCAGCCCGACAGGTCTCGGGACCCAGTACTTC	CASSPTGLGTQYF
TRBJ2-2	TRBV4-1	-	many	TGCGCCAGCAGCCAATCCAGACAGTTCACCGGGGAGCTGTTTTTT	CASSQSRQFTGELFF
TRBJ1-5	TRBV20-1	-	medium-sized	TGCAGTGCTAGAGGACAGACTAATCAGCCCCAGCATTTT	CSARGQTNQPQHF
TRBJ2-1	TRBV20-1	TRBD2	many	TGCAGTGCAACCGGGACTAGCTTCATTGAGCAGTTCTTC	CSATGTSFIEQFF
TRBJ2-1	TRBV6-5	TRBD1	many	TGTGCCAGCAGTTCGGGACAGGGGGAGGGCAATGAGCAGTTCTTC	CASSSGQGEGNEQFF
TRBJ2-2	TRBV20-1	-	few	TGCAGTGCTAGAGATCCCTGGGGAACGAACACCGGGGAGCTGTTTTTT	CSARDPWGTNTGELFF